This is a list of T cell receptor beta chains from one sample in a study of blood T cell repertoires in COVID-19. TCRdb's table, derived via immunoSEQ multiplex PCR, lists solely in-frame clones and lacks some. The repertoire has over 200,000 clones, about 80% of them found once; the top ten carry around 3.2%. Sequencing used peripheral blood. The receptors here all came from a woman older than 75 with acute or convalescent COVID-19. Each CDR3 is given with its conserved first and last residue. A D gene is named only where the DNA matches it firmly. Clone size, where shown, is once, few, many, or a class for clones that have expanded.

v_gene	d_gene	j_gene	abundance	CDR3aa	CDR3nt
TRBV25-1	NA	TRBJ2-1	once	CASSAYNEQFF	TGTGCCAGCAGTGCTTACAATGAGCAGTTCTTC
TRBV13	NA	TRBJ2-3	once	CASSPHTDTQYF	TGTGCCAGCAGCCCCCATACAGATACGCAGTATTTT
TRBV7-9	NA	TRBJ1-2	NA	CASSLGGRTGGGYTF	TGTGCCAGCAGCTTAGGCGGCCGGACGGGGGGTGGCTACACCTTC
TRBV4-1	TRBD1	TRBJ2-7	once	CASSQGSGTGTSYEQYF	TGCGCCAGCAGCCAGGGCTCCGGGACAGGGACCTCCTACGAGCAGTACTTC
TRBV4-1	NA	TRBJ1-4	NA	CASSQIRGRELGEEKLFF	TGCGCCAGCAGCCAAATCAGGGGCAGGGAATTAGGAGAAGAAAAACTGTTTTTT
TRBV5-1	NA	TRBJ1-4	NA	CASSAAGYNNEKLFF	TGCGCCAGCAGCGCGGCAGGGTACAATAATGAAAAACTGTTTTTT
TRBV6-4	NA	TRBJ2-7	NA	CASSGEGGVQYF	TGTGCCAGCAGTGGAGAAGGAGGGGTGCAGTACTTC
TRBV7-2	TRBD2	TRBJ2-5	NA	CASSLRSSGVSAQYF	TGTGCCAGCAGCTTAAGGTCTAGCGGCGTTTCGGCCCAGTACTTC
TRBV2	NA	TRBJ2-1	NA	CASSGQSYNEQFF	TGTGCCAGCAGTGGTCAGTCCTACAATGAGCAGTTCTTC
TRBV3-1/TRBV3-2	NA	TRBJ2-3	NA	CASSQRGTDTQYF	TGTGCCAGCAGCCAACGGGGAACAGATACGCAGTATTTT
TRBV6-6	NA	TRBJ1-1	NA	CASSYGQLNTEAFF	TGTGCCAGCAGTTACGGGCAACTGAACACTGAAGCTTTCTTT
TRBV18	TRBD2	TRBJ2-7	few	CASSATPSGGATSYEQYF	TGTGCCAGCTCGGCAACACCGTCGGGAGGGGCTACCTCCTACGAGCAGTACTTC
TRBV7-9	TRBD1	TRBJ1-2	NA	CASSPTGNYGYTF	TGTGCCAGCAGCCCGACAGGGAACTATGGCTACACCTTC
TRBV5-5	TRBD2	TRBJ2-2	NA	CASSLGLAGEWAGELFF	TGTGCCAGCAGCTTGGGACTAGCGGGAGAATGGGCCGGGGAGCTGTTTTTT
TRBV7-2	TRBD1	TRBJ1-1	few	CASSPDRGNTEAFF	TGTGCCAGCAGCCCTGACAGGGGTAACACTGAAGCTTTCTTT
TRBV19	NA	TRBJ1-2	NA	CASSIQGINGYTF	TGTGCCAGTAGTATCCAGGGGATAAATGGCTACACCTTC
TRBV10-3	TRBD2	TRBJ2-1	few	CAINSLTSGGAEEQFF	TGTGCCATCAATTCCCTTACTAGCGGGGGGGCCGAGGAGCAGTTCTTC
TRBV5-1	TRBD1	TRBJ2-7	NA	CASSPRPDRGSYEQYF	TGCGCCAGCAGCCCGCGCCCGGACAGGGGAAGCTACGAGCAGTACTTC
TRBV28	NA	TRBJ1-4	NA	CASSLLSGKTEKLFF	TGTGCCAGCAGTTTATTGTCAGGGAAGACTGAAAAACTGTTTTTT
TRBV5-1	NA	TRBJ1-6	NA	CASSLDTTYNSPLHF	TGCGCCAGCAGCTTGGACACCACCTATAATTCACCCCTCCACTTT
TRBV13	NA	TRBJ1-3	NA	CASSQRDTPNTIYF	TGTGCCAGCAGCCAACGGGACACACCAAACACCATATATTTT
TRBV29-1	NA	TRBJ2-3	NA	CSVALGAHLDTQYF	TGCAGCGTAGCCCTGGGGGCGCATTTAGATACGCAGTATTTT
TRBV2	NA	TRBJ2-6	NA	CASRTGLSSSGANVLTF	TGTGCCAGCAGGACCGGACTTAGTAGCTCTGGGGCCAACGTCCTGACTTTC
TRBV5-4	NA	TRBJ1-3	NA	CASSPGGRSGNTIYF	TGTGCCAGCAGCCCGGGGGGGCGCAGTGGAAACACCATATATTTT
TRBV6-5	NA	TRBJ1-5	NA	CASSYSTGDQPQHF	TGTGCCAGCAGTTACTCGACGGGGGATCAGCCCCAGCATTTT
TRBV27	TRBD1	TRBJ1-4	NA	CASRRQGATNEKLFF	TGTGCCAGCAGGAGACAGGGCGCAACTAATGAAAAACTGTTTTTT
TRBV12-3/TRBV12-4	TRBD1	TRBJ1-1	NA	CASRQQGYTEAFF	TGTGCCAGCAGGCAACAGGGGTACACTGAAGCTTTCTTT
TRBV18	TRBD1	TRBJ1-1	NA	CASSQTGGGTEAFF	TGTGCCAGCTCGCAGACAGGGGGAGGGACTGAAGCTTTCTTT
TRBV13	NA	TRBJ1-4	NA	CASSLGTGFRNKLFF	TGTGCCAGCAGCTTAGGCACAGGGTTCAGGAACAAACTGTTTTTT
TRBV20-1	NA	TRBJ2-7	NA	CSARESREQYF	TGCAGTGCTAGAGAATCGAGGGAGCAGTACTTC
TRBV7-7	TRBD2	TRBJ2-2	NA	CASSDSGANTGELFF	TGTGCCAGCAGCGATAGCGGGGCGAACACCGGGGAGCTGTTTTTT
TRBV7-6	TRBD2	TRBJ2-5	NA	CASSPSRGGRETQYF	TGTGCCAGCAGCCCCTCCCGGGGGGGCCGTGAGACCCAGTACTTC
TRBV3-1/TRBV3-2	NA	TRBJ1-1	NA	CASSERGGGTEAFF	TGTGCCAGCAGTGAGAGGGGAGGAGGCACTGAAGCTTTCTTT
TRBV5-5	NA	TRBJ2-1	NA	CASSLILGGTYNEQFF	TGTGCCAGCAGCTTAATTCTGGGGGGAACCTACAATGAGCAGTTCTTC
TRBV29-1	TRBD1	TRBJ1-2	few	CSVAGGTSLDGYTF	TGCAGCGTTGCAGGGGGGACCTCACTAGATGGCTACACCTTC
TRBV5-1	TRBD1	TRBJ2-5	NA	CASSLGGQGPQETQYF	TGCGCCAGCAGCTTGGGGGGACAGGGTCCCCAAGAGACCCAGTACTTC
TRBV10-3	NA	TRBJ1-1	NA	CAISEAWSGNTEAFF	TGTGCCATCAGTGAGGCGTGGTCAGGAAACACTGAAGCTTTCTTT
TRBV6-5	NA	TRBJ1-2	NA	CAGKEGNYGYTF	TGTGCCGGGAAAGAGGGCAACTATGGCTACACCTTC
TRBV10-3	TRBD1	TRBJ2-7	NA	CAITTNTGAYYEQYF	TGTGCCATAACCACTAACACAGGGGCCTACTACGAGCAGTACTTC
TRBV9	NA	TRBJ2-7	NA	CASSVAGGPVGEQYF	TGTGCCAGCAGCGTAGCGGGGGGCCCCGTCGGAGAGCAGTACTTC
TRBV5-1	TRBD2	TRBJ2-1	NA	CASSEGLAGYNEQFF	TGCGCCAGCAGCGAGGGACTAGCGGGCTACAATGAGCAGTTCTTC
TRBV6-5	TRBD1	TRBJ1-2	NA	CASSRGDRDYGYTF	TGTGCCAGCAGTAGAGGGGACAGGGACTATGGCTACACCTTC
TRBV2	NA	TRBJ1-2	NA	CASSLKGEGGYTF	TGTGCCAGCAGTCTGAAAGGGGAAGGGGGCTACACCTTC
TRBV6-5	NA	TRBJ1-2	NA	CASSVTTGYGYTF	TGTGCCAGCAGCGTAACGACAGGTTATGGCTACACCTTC
TRBV4-1	NA	TRBJ2-5	NA	CASSQGGLGETQYF	TGCGCCAGCAGCCAAGGAGGACTTGGAGAGACCCAGTACTTC
TRBV5-1	NA	TRBJ2-4	NA	CASSLDQVDIQYF	TGCGCCAGCAGCTTGGACCAGGTTGACATTCAGTACTTC
TRBV7-2	TRBD1	TRBJ2-5	NA	CASSFSGTGGRETQYF	TGTGCCAGCAGCTTCTCCGGGACAGGGGGCCGAGAGACCCAGTACTTC
TRBV19	TRBD1	TRBJ1-2	NA	CASRPGQGARYGYTF	TGTGCCAGTAGACCCGGACAGGGGGCGCGATATGGCTACACCTTC
TRBV19	NA	TRBJ1-3	NA	CASVRGGTAIYF	TGTGCCAGTGTTCGGGGTGGAACCGCCATATATTTT
TRBV3-1/TRBV3-2	NA	TRBJ1-1	NA	CASSQEKAATEAFF	TGTGCCAGCAGCCAAGAGAAGGCGGCGACTGAAGCTTTCTTT
TRBV6-5	TRBD2	TRBJ2-5	NA	CASSSSVAGKETQYF	TGTGCCAGCAGTTCATCAGTAGCGGGGAAAGAGACCCAGTACTTC
TRBV4-1	NA	TRBJ1-6	NA	CASSQDGAGNSPLHF	TGCGCCAGCAGCCAAGATGGGGCGGGGAATTCACCCCTCCACTTT
TRBV6-5	NA	TRBJ1-1	NA	CASHTGYTEAFF	TGTGCCAGTCACACAGGGTACACTGAAGCTTTCTTT
TRBV6-5	NA	TRBJ2-2	NA	CASRVRGTGELFF	TGTGCCAGCAGGGTGAGGGGGACCGGGGAGCTGTTTTTT
TRBV5-4	TRBD2	TRBJ2-7	few	CASSPGGTSGRGEQYF	TGTGCCAGCAGCCCCGGCGGGACTAGCGGGAGAGGCGAGCAGTACTTC
TRBV29-1	TRBD1	TRBJ1-1	NA	CSVVRGRDTEAFF	TGCAGCGTTGTCAGGGGGCGAGATACTGAAGCTTTCTTT
TRBV6-1	TRBD2	TRBJ2-1	NA	CASSEGVSGVRGREQFF	TGTGCCAGCAGTGAAGGGGTAAGCGGGGTCCGAGGTAGGGAGCAGTTCTTC